This passage covers 21 T cell receptor beta chains from one sample sequenced in a study of beta chain features in type 1 diabetes. Study conclusions and caveats: Moderate but significant shortening of TCRB CDR3s was recorded in all four CD4+ subsets from Type 1 diabetes patients.

The sequenced template was cDNA made from the entire isolated RNA. TCRdb's copy holds only in-frame clones and misses some; the assay was immunoSEQ multiplex PCR. This table has about 240,000 clones, over 11% appearing once. What these receptors recognize is not known. Material: naive CD4+ T cells from blood. These receptors were taken from a man aged 25-45 years with type 1 diabetes.

This clone has only a few counts. The chain links TRBV6-5 to TRBJ2-1; 12 bases map to TRBD2. Germline values: CDR1 MNHEY, CDR2 SVGAGI. V lost 4 bases to trimming and J lost 7 bases; unmatched junction nucleotides: 5. The CDR3 contains 15 residues. DNA of the CDR3: TGTGCCAGCAGTTCACTAGCGGGAGGTCGGAATGAGCAGTTCTTC. Its translation: CASSSLAGGRNEQFF.

At least ten counts were recorded for this clone. CDR3 nucleotides: TGTGCCAGCAGCGTAGCTGTCGGGGGCGAGCAGTACTTC. This encodes CASSVAVGGEQYF. The genes are TRBV9 and TRBJ2-7; TRBD2 might be the D (6 bases). V shed 0 bases and J shed 6 bases, with 10 bases lying between them. Germline lookup yields CDR1 SGDLS and CDR2 YYNGEE. This CDR3 contains 13 residues. The variable domain in full, with the rest retrieved from reference TRBV9 and TRBJ2-7, is DSGVTQTPKHLITATGQRVTLRCSPRSGDLSVYWYQQSLDQGLQFLIQYYNGEERAKGNILERFSAQQFPDLHSELNLSSLELGDSALYFCASSVAVGGEQYFGPGTRLTVT.

This chain joins TRBV23-1 and TRBJ1-5; a possible D gene is TRBD1 (6 bases). TRBV23-1 is reported as an ORF; its role is uncertain. This CDR3 spans 19 amino acids. V lost 2 bases and J lost 4, with 24 bases in between. For the CDR3, the DNA is TGCGCCAGCAGTCAAATCGGCGAAGGGGTAGGGGGAGCAAATCAGCCCCAGCATTTT. Its translation is CASSQIGEGVGGANQPQHF.

This clone was counted a single time. This chain uses TRBV12-5 with TRBJ2-7; possible D gene TRBD1, 5 bases. This CDR3 has 14 residues. Germline V gene lookup returns CDR1 LGHNT and CDR2 FRNRAP. The V and J ends lost 1 base and 6 bases respectively, with 13 bases between them. Written as DNA, the CDR3 is TGTGCTAGTGGTTTGGAGGGGCGGCAGGGCGAGCAGTACTTC. This sequence encodes CASGLEGRQGEQYF.

This clone showed up just a few times. The CDR3 DNA reads as TGTGCCAGCAGCCGGGGACAGGGGGCATGGGAGCAGTACTTC. This translates into CASSRGQGAWEQYF. The chain combines TRBV14 with TRBJ2-7, with 12 bases lining up with TRBD1. Germline V gene sequence: CDR1 SGHDN, CDR2 FVKESK. After removal of 4 bases from V and 7 bases from J, the junction contained 5 bases not matched to a gene. The CDR3 sequence is 14 residues long. Full variable domain (rest looked up from reference TRBV14 and TRBJ2-7): EAGVTQFPSHSVIEKGQTVTLRCDPISGHDNLYWYRRVMGKEIKFLLHFVKESKQDESGMPNNRFLAERTGGTYSTLKVQPAELEDSGVYFCASSRGQGAWEQYFGPGTRLTVT.

The chain joins TRBV7-9 to TRBJ2-5; D is ambiguous. The CDR3 consists of 13 residues. V was clipped by 5 bases and J by 1 base, with 8 bases between them. CDR1 is SEHNR, CDR2 FQNEAQ, per germline (reference sequence). DNA for the CDR3: TGTGCCAGCAGCCCCTACTCCCAAGAGACCCAGTACTTC. Encoded protein: CASSPYSQETQYF. Full variable domain (rest looked up from reference TRBV7-9 and TRBJ2-5): DTGVSQNPRHKITKRGQNVTFRCDPISEHNRLYWYRQTLGQGPEFLTYFQNEAQLEKSRLLSDRFSAERPKGSFSTLEIQRTEQGDSAMYLCASSPYSQETQYFGPGTRLLVL.

This clone was detected a few times. The rearrangement joins TRBV2 to TRBJ1-2; D is unresolved. Trimming left V 1 base short and J 4 bases short, with 13 bases between. This CDR3 is built from 15 residues. Germline V lookup: CDR1 SNHLY, CDR2 FYNNEI. The CDR3 nucleotides are TGTGCCAGCAGTGAAGAGAGCGCCGTGCTCTATGGCTACACCTTC. Amino acid sequence: CASSEESAVLYGYTF.

This clone was recorded a few times. The chain joins TRBV2 to TRBJ1-1; TRBD1 agrees at 10 bases. Germline values: CDR1 SNHLY, CDR2 FYNNEI. V was pared by 7 bases and J by 5 bases, with 10 bases of the junction left unmatched. The CDR3 totals 15 residues. As DNA, the CDR3 is TGTGCCAGCACCGGATCGACAGGGGGCCGGACTGAAGCTTTCTTT. Its protein is CASTGSTGGRTEAFF. Full variable domain (remainder filled in from reference TRBV2 and TRBJ1-1): EPEVTQTPSHQVTQMGQEVILRCVPISNHLYFYWYRQILGQKVEFLVSFYNNEISEKSEIFDDQFSVERPDGSNFTLKIRSTKLEDSAMYFCASTGSTGGRTEAFFGQGTRLTVV.

The chain is built from TRBV2 and TRBJ1-2, with D hard to call. V shed 6 bases and J shed 4 bases, with 12 bases lying between them. The CDR3 has 13 residues. Germline lookup yields CDR1 SNHLY and CDR2 FYNNEI. The CDR3 nucleotides read TGTGCCAGCAGCCCTAGAGGGCCCTATGGCTACACCTTC. Encoded protein: CASSPRGPYGYTF.

V usage is TRBV27 and J usage is TRBJ2-5, with a possible D match to TRBD1 (5 bases). Trimming cost V 1 base and J 1 base, with 13 bases left between them. The CDR3 contains 16 residues. From germline, CDR1 is MNHEY and CDR2 SMNVEV (reference sequence). DNA of the CDR3: TGTGCCAGCAGTTTATTCTCTGGGGCCCTCCAAGAGACCCAGTACTTC. Its protein product is CASSLFSGALQETQYF.

This chain links TRBV29-1 with TRBJ2-7, with TRBD2 matching 7 bases. Germline values: CDR1 SQVTM, CDR2 ANQGSEA. CDR3 length equals 12 residues. The V segment lost 6 bases and the J segment 2 bases; nucleotides outside the gene matches: 4. CDR3 sequence: CSVGGTPYEQYF. The CDR3 DNA reads TGCAGCGTGGGGGGGACCCCCTACGAGCAGTACTTC.

This clone was seen only a few times. The rearrangement uses TRBV19 and TRBJ2-1, with 10 bases fitting TRBD2. V shed 1 base, J shed 3 bases, and the junction held 6 bases outside the gene matches. The CDR3 is 17 amino acids. The germline V gene has CDR1 LNHDA and CDR2 SQIVND (reference sequence). The CDR3: CASSIVRVAGGYNEQFF. CDR3 DNA: TGTGCCAGTAGTATAGTGAGGGTAGCGGGAGGCTACAATGAGCAGTTCTTC.

The J gene is TRBJ1-1, the V gene TRBV10-3; 11 nucleotides align to TRBD1. Germline CDR1 is ENHRY and CDR2 is SYGVKD. The CDR3 is made up of 12 amino acids. The junction had 4 bases not matched to a gene; V was cut back by 11 bases and J by 5 bases. CDR3 nucleotides: TGTGCCGTGGGGACAGGGGGAACTGAAGCTTTCTTT. Translated: CAVGTGGTEAFF.

V is TRBV9 and J is TRBJ2-1; D remains ambiguous. V lost 0 bases, J lost 2 bases, and 9 bases lay in between. The germline V gene has CDR1 SGDLS and CDR2 YYNGEE. The CDR3 has 15 amino acids. The CDR3 region is CASSVGPWPYNEQFF. The CDR3 DNA reads as TGTGCCAGCAGCGTAGGCCCGTGGCCCTACAATGAGCAGTTCTTC.

CDR3 bases: TGTGCCAGCAGTTTCCAGGGGGTAGGGGGCTACACCTTC. It encodes CASSFQGVGGYTF. J is TRBJ1-2 and V is TRBV28, with TRBD1 identical over 7 bases. This CDR3 spans 13 amino acids. Per the germline V gene, CDR1 is MDHEN and CDR2 is SYDVKM. The trim removed 3 bases at V and 8 bases at J, leaving 6 bases unmatched.

The chain joins TRBV5-1 to TRBJ1-2; 7 nucleotides align to TRBD1. The CDR3 spans 14 residues. Germline CDR1 SGHRS, CDR2 YFSETQ. V shed 6 bases, J shed 0 bases, and the junction held 5 bases outside the gene matches. CDR3 sequence (DNA): TGCGCCAGCACCCAGGGGGGAACTAACTATGGCTACACCTTC. It yields the protein CASTQGGTNYGYTF.

The genes are TRBV7-2 and TRBJ2-5; 9 bases line up with TRBD2. The end of the DNA aligns better with TRBJ2-7, so the J call may be wrong. This CDR3 comprises 14 residues. CDR1 is SGHTA, CDR2 FQGNSA, per germline. This CDR3 reads CASSPLAGHHEQYF. The CDR3 DNA sequence: TGTGCCAGCAGCCCACTAGCGGGCCACCACGAGCAGTACTTC.

There are a few counts of this clone. V and J are TRBV7-2 and TRBJ2-5, with 11 bases lining up with TRBD2. Germline CDR1 and CDR2: SGHTA and FQGNSA. The junction had 6 bases not matched to a gene; V was cut back by 4 bases and J by 5 bases. This CDR3 is built from 15 residues. For the CDR3, the DNA is TGTGCCAGCAGCTACCCTAGCGGGGGGACGGAGACCCAGTACTTC. Protein product: CASSYPSGGTETQYF.

The chain couples TRBV19 to TRBJ1-5, with no clear D. The CDR3 is made up of 14 amino acids. Germline-derived CDR1 and CDR2 are LNHDA and SQIVND (reference sequence). V lost 3 bases, J lost 4 bases, and 10 bases lay in between. Written as DNA, the CDR3 is TGTGCCAGTAGTATCGTCGGAGCTAATCAGCCCCAGCATTTT. Translated, it gives CASSIVGANQPQHF.

This clone was counted a few times. V usage is TRBV7-6 and J usage is TRBJ1-4, with D perhaps TRBD1 (5 bases). Germline values: CDR1 SGHVS, CDR2 FNYEAQ. Trimming shortened V by 2 bases and J by 8 bases, and 12 bases separated the two germline ends. CDR3 length: 14 residues. Here the CDR3 reads CASSLQGLREKLFF. The DNA for the CDR3 is TGTGCCAGCAGCTTACAGGGACTTCGGGAAAAACTGTTTTTT.

The rearrangement joins TRBV5-1 to TRBJ1-1; D may be TRBD1 (6 bases). Germline V gives CDR1 SGHRS, CDR2 YFSETQ. Trimming left V 0 bases short and J 8 bases short, with 14 bases between. This CDR3 has 14 residues. The CDR3 region has the DNA TGCGCCAGCAGCTTGGGGCAGGGAACAGGGGAAGCTTTCTTT. Its translation is CASSLGQGTGEAFF.